This is a list of T cell receptor beta chains from one sample in a study of human T cells and chemical hapten exposure. TCRdb redid the calling of the RACE reads with MiXCR, one entry per CDR3 protein. Altogether around 340,000 distinct CDR3 sequences are present, around 6.9% being singletons, with the ten largest covering 7.5% to 9%. Sample: whole blood, taken in connection with sensitization to the hapten diphenylcyclopropenone (DPC). All receptors derive from a young woman with alopecia areata. Some clones in this sample may be carry-over from other donors' samples. The conserved cysteine and the conserved F or W are not part of the CDR3 here. The order of the fields is V gene, clone size, J gene, CDR3 protein. Clone size, where shown, is once, few, many, or a class for clones that have expanded.

v_gene: TRBV6-5
abundance: few
j_gene: TRBJ1-2
CDR3aa: ASSYRGFRYGYT

v_gene: TRBV27
abundance: few
j_gene: TRBJ1-5
CDR3aa: ASSRGGTNGQPQH

v_gene: TRBV6-1
abundance: few
j_gene: TRBJ1-1
CDR3aa: ASSELSPTEAF

v_gene: TRBV5-1
abundance: -
j_gene: TRBJ1-1
CDR3aa: ASSLGFSEAF

v_gene: TRBV29-1
abundance: few
j_gene: TRBJ2-2
CDR3aa: SAGRGPNTGELF

v_gene: TRBV2
abundance: few
j_gene: TRBJ2-3
CDR3aa: ASSVASGSTDTQY

v_gene: TRBV4-3
abundance: many
j_gene: TRBJ1-5
CDR3aa: ASSQAGGRPQH

v_gene: TRBV7-2
abundance: many
j_gene: TRBJ2-5
CDR3aa: ASTGGTRETQY

v_gene: TRBV12-3/TRBV12-4
abundance: -
j_gene: TRBJ1-1
CDR3aa: ASSFAREATAF

v_gene: TRBV7-2
abundance: few
j_gene: TRBJ1-5
CDR3aa: ASSAVGTGSQPQH

v_gene: TRBV20-1
abundance: many
j_gene: TRBJ2-7
CDR3aa: SARDDGGAKSEQY